The clone carrying this T cell receptor beta chain was recorded many times. The data stem from a study of T cells in Graves' hyperthyroidism and ophthalmopathy. Looked up from germline, CDR1 is DFQATT and CDR2 is SNEGSKA (reference sequence). The junction had 7 bases not matched to a gene; V was cut back by 1 base and J by 8 bases. The CDR3 runs to 15 residues. Amplification of TCR beta CDR3 regions used RNA as the template. The TCR CDR3 was amplified in a first-round RT-PCR using the HTBI primer set. TCRdb redid the calling of the multiplex PCR reads with MiXCR, one entry per CDR3 protein. The profile covers roughly 700,000 distinct CDR3 sequences, with 17% appearing a single time and around 15% taken by the ten largest.

V and J are TRBV20-1 and TRBJ2-7, with TRBD2 identical over 14 bases. This receptor was obtained from a man between 45 and 60 years old with Graves' hyperthyroidism. The specimen sequenced was blood. The CDR3 sequence is CSARVPGTSGSQQYF. DNA of the CDR3: TGCAGTGCTAGAGTTCCCGGGACTAGCGGGAGTCAGCAGTACTTC.